This TCR beta chain was observed in a study of cytomegalovirus exposure and HLA in healthy donors. Use of 60 Vbeta and 13 Jbeta primers characterized the PCR. Method: immunoSEQ multiplex PCR; TCRdb's copy keeps in-frame clones and lacks some. Of about 140,000 clones listed, around 75% were seen once; the top ten hold about 3%. The CDR3 sequence is 12 residues long. Trimming removed 1 base from V and 2 bases from J, with 2 bases in between. Per germline, CDR1 SGHDT and CDR2 YYEEEE. Overall study results and limits: It was taken for granted in presence/absence analyses that sequencing depth across donors was roughly uniform. The study put 150 or so TCR beta chains on its list as cytomegalovirus-associated. Many donors shared some public TCRs, even though most TCR sequences were rare.

As for this clone: Its matching antigen is unknown.

The receptor was isolated from a female donor in good health and CMV-seronegative. The chain combines TRBV5-6 with TRBJ2-3; D is unclear. Material for sequencing was PBMCs. The CDR3 nucleotides are TGTGCCAGCAGCTTGTACACAGATACGCAGTATTTT. Translation: CASSLYTDTQYF.